Presented here are 16 T cell receptor beta chains from one specimen sequenced in a study of spatial heterogeneity in lung cancer. TCRdb itself ran the 5' RACE reads through MiXCR, one entry per CDR3 protein. Here the sample spans about 120,000 distinct CDR3 sequences, about 12% being singletons. Stated time point: blood at routine non-recurrence follow-up after resection. Sequencing was performed on whole RNA extracted from tumor and nontumor lung tissue, or from frozen PBMC, and the material was left unsorted. Sequencing used PBMCs, obtained at follow-up. All receptors come from a male donor with early-stage non-small cell lung cancer.

There are many counts of this clonotype. The chain employs TRBV20-1 and TRBJ1-5; D is perhaps TRBD1 (6 bases). Trimming pared 4 bases from V and 5 bases from J, leaving 12 bases between. Germline V CDR1 and CDR2: DFQATT, SNEGSKA (reference sequence). This CDR3 comprises 13 residues. The CDR3 sequence: CSAKGHLDQPQHF. CDR3 bases: TGCAGTGCTAAGGGACATTTAGATCAGCCCCAGCATTTT.

In this sample, this clonotype turned up many times. For the CDR3, the DNA is TGCAGTGCTACGTCTAGCGGGGGCCCCCCCTACAATGAGCAGTTCTTC. It codes for CSATSSGGPPYNEQFF. V usage is TRBV20-1 and J usage is TRBJ2-1; 10 bases line up with TRBD2. The germline V gene encodes CDR1 DFQATT and CDR2 SNEGSKA (reference sequence). This CDR3 is built from 16 residues. V was clipped by 4 bases and J by 2 bases; unmatched bases: 8.

The sample holds a few counts of this clonotype. The chain employs TRBV3-1 and TRBJ2-2; D call uncertain. V was clipped by 1 base and J by 7 bases, with 4 bases between them. The V gene's germline CDR1 is LGHDT and CDR2 YNNKEL (reference sequence). This CDR3 region has 12 residues. CDR3 loop: CASSQGLGELFF. The CDR3, as DNA: TGTGCCAGCAGCCAAGGTCTCGGGGAGCTGTTTTTT.

This clonotype was found a few times. V gene TRBV6-5 combines with J gene TRBJ1-4; tentative D call: TRBD1 (5 bases). This CDR3 comprises 15 residues. V lost 0 bases and J lost 7, with 12 bases in between. Germline V gene data show CDR1 as MNHEY and CDR2 as SVGAGI. The CDR3 is CASSYSGGVGEKLFF. The CDR3 DNA sequence: TGTGCCAGCAGTTACTCTGGGGGGGTCGGTGAAAAACTGTTTTTT.

This chain connects TRBV2 to TRBJ2-1; 7 bases fit TRBD1. The CDR3 length is 13 residues. V dropped 6 bases and J dropped 5; count of bases not matched to a gene: 4. CDR1 and CDR2 (germline): SNHLY, FYNNEI. In DNA form, the CDR3 reads TGTGCCAGCAGGAGGGGGCCGAACAATGAGCAGTTCTTC. Translating gives CASRRGPNNEQFF.

This clonotype occurred many times. The chain couples TRBV4-2 to TRBJ2-7, with D perhaps matching TRBD2 (5 bases). V shed 0 bases and J shed 3 bases, with 15 bases lying between them. Per the germline V gene, CDR1 is LGHNA and CDR2 is YNFKEQ. The CDR3 extends over 16 amino acids. CDR3 coding DNA: TGTGCCAGCAGCCAAGAAGGAGGTGGCCAGATCTACGAGCAGTACTTC. Its translation: CASSQEGGGQIYEQYF.

The gene calls are TRBV5-6 and TRBJ2-3; D might be TRBD1 (7 bases). Trimming left V 0 bases short and J 5 bases short, with 16 bases between. Germline V gives CDR1 SGHDT, CDR2 YYEEEE. The CDR3 covers 16 residues. CDR3 bases: TGTGCCAGCAGCTTGGCCCCAGGGGGGCTTCGAGATACGCAGTATTTT. It encodes CASSLAPGGLRDTQYF.

This clonotype showed up many times. The genes are TRBV29-1 and TRBJ2-7; D may be TRBD2 (6 bases). With 0 bases removed from V and 0 bases from J, the gap between germline ends came to 9 bases. CDR3 length: 14 residues. CDR1 SQVTM and CDR2 ANQGSEA come from the germline V gene. The CDR3 spells CSVEDRESSYEQYF. CDR3 bases: TGCAGCGTTGAAGACCGGGAGAGCTCCTACGAGCAGTACTTC.

Ten or more counts support this clonotype. The V gene is TRBV18, the J gene TRBJ2-1, with 7 bases that match TRBD2. The CDR3 covers 16 residues. V lost 3 bases, J lost 0 bases, and 5 bases stayed unmatched. Germline assignment: CDR1 KGHSH and CDR2 LQKENI. The CDR3 bases are TGTGCCAGCTCACCGGGCGGGGGTTACTCCTACAATGAGCAGTTCTTC. As protein: CASSPGGGYSYNEQFF. Supplemented by reference TRBV18 and TRBJ2-1, the full variable domain reads NAGVMQNPRHLVRRRGQEARLRCSPMKGHSHVYWYRQLPEEGLKFMVYLQKENIIDESGMPKERFSAEFPKEGPSILRIQQVVRGDSAAYFCASSPGGGYSYNEQFFGPGTRLTVL.

This clonotype has more than one count but fewer than ten. The V gene is TRBV6-6, the J gene TRBJ2-7; no definite D call. With 2 bases removed from V and 2 bases from J, the gap between germline ends came to 10 bases. CDR1 is MNHNY, CDR2 SVGAGI, per germline (reference sequence). This CDR3 comprises 14 residues. The chain's CDR3 is CASSYPRAPYEQYF. Here the CDR3 DNA reads TGTGCCAGCAGTTACCCAAGAGCACCCTACGAGCAGTACTTC.

This clonotype was found a few times. The J gene is TRBJ2-5, the V gene TRBV24-1; TRBD2 agrees at 9 bases. V lost 9 bases to trimming and J lost 2 bases; unmatched junction nucleotides: 15. From germline, CDR1 is KGHDR and CDR2 SFDVKD. The CDR3 consists of 17 residues. CDR3 sequence (DNA): TGTGCCACCTCAAAGCGGGGTAGCGGGGGACTACAAGAGACCCAGTACTTC. Translated, it gives CATSKRGSGGLQETQYF.

The CDR3 region is CATSRAGGRLFF. The CDR3 region has the DNA TGTGCCACCAGCCGAGCGGGAGGCAGACTGTTTTTT. The V call is TRBV15, the J call TRBJ1-4; D uncertain. The V gene lost 5 bases and the J gene lost 13 bases, with 14 bases spanning the gap. The CDR3 extends over 12 amino acids. Per the germline V gene, CDR1 is LNHNV and CDR2 is YYDKDF (reference sequence).

Here the CDR3 reads CASSQHPEISPLHF. In DNA form, the CDR3 reads TGCGCCAGCAGCCAACATCCAGAGATTTCACCCCTCCACTTT. The chain joins TRBV4-3 to TRBJ1-6; D is unresolved. Germline V lookup: CDR1 LGHNA, CDR2 YSLEER. There are 14 residues in the CDR3. V lost 2 bases and J 9 bases, leaving 11 bases between the germline ends.

This clonotype was observed a few times. The V gene is TRBV27, the J gene TRBJ2-1; 9 bases map to TRBD1. Germline CDR1 and CDR2: MNHEY and SMNVEV (reference sequence). Germline trimming cut 2 bases from V and 9 bases from J; bases unmatched to any gene: 2. This CDR3 contains 13 residues. The CDR3 reads CASSLDRGAEQFF. CDR3 nucleotides: TGTGCCAGCAGTTTAGACAGGGGGGCTGAGCAGTTCTTC.

The V gene is TRBV28, the J gene TRBJ2-7; D uncertain. Germline CDR1 is MDHEN and CDR2 is SYDVKM. Trimming removed 6 bases at V and 2 bases at J, with 8 bases between. The CDR3 is 12 residues long. This chain's CDR3 is CASSFDTYEQYF. Written as DNA, the CDR3 is TGTGCCAGCAGCTTCGACACCTACGAGCAGTACTTC. The full variable domain, its missing parts supplied by reference TRBV28 and TRBJ2-7, is DVKVTQSSRYLVKRTGEKVFLECVQDMDHENMFWYRQDPGLGLRLIYFSYDVKMKEKGDIPEGYSVSREKKERFSLILESASTNQTSMYLCASSFDTYEQYFGPGTRLTVT.

V is TRBV4-1 and J is TRBJ1-5, with D perhaps TRBD1 (6 bases). Germline-derived CDR1 and CDR2 are MGHRA and YSYEKL. CDR3 length: 13 residues. V lost 5 bases and J 10 bases, leaving 15 bases between the germline ends. The CDR3 loop reads CASSALQGLPQHF. CDR3 sequence (DNA): TGCGCCAGCAGCGCATTACAGGGCCTTCCCCAGCATTTT.